These T cell receptor beta chains were read from a single sample in a study of cytomegalovirus exposure and HLA in healthy donors. Assay: immunoSEQ multiplex PCR; the TCRdb copy retains only in-frame clones and omits some. The sample records approximately 160,000 clones, roughly 82% being singletons. The sequencing sample was made of PBMCs. The receptors here all came from a woman in her twenties or thirties in good health and CMV-seronegative. Each CDR3 is given with its conserved first and last residue. Each record gives: V gene, J gene, clone size, D gene, CDR3 protein, CDR3 DNA. The D gene is left open where the match is weak. Rows give clone size only sometimes, using once, few, many, or a class for an expanded clone.

v_gene: TRBV9; j_gene: TRBJ1-2; abundance: -; d_gene: TRBD1; CDR3aa: CASSVSRGREYGYTF; CDR3nt: TGTGCCAGCAGCGTATCCAGGGGGCGAGAATATGGCTACACCTTC
v_gene: TRBV5-6; j_gene: TRBJ1-2; abundance: once; d_gene: TRBD1; CDR3aa: CASLTGGWGGYTF; CDR3nt: TGTGCCAGCCTCACAGGGGGCTGGGGTGGCTACACCTTC
v_gene: TRBV5-6; j_gene: TRBJ2-2; abundance: -; d_gene: -; CDR3aa: CASSLRLLNTGELFF; CDR3nt: TGTGCCAGCAGCTTGCGACTTCTGAACACCGGGGAGCTGTTTTTT
v_gene: TRBV5-4; j_gene: TRBJ1-4; abundance: -; d_gene: -; CDR3aa: CASSPIPGGINEKLFF; CDR3nt: TGTGCCAGCAGCCCCATCCCGGGGGGAATTAATGAAAAACTGTTTTTT
v_gene: TRBV29-1; j_gene: TRBJ1-1; abundance: -; d_gene: TRBD1; CDR3aa: CSVLGQGFSEAFF; CDR3nt: TGCAGCGTTTTGGGACAGGGCTTTTCTGAAGCTTTCTTT
v_gene: TRBV27; j_gene: TRBJ2-7; abundance: few; d_gene: TRBD2; CDR3aa: CASSFLVSSGRREQYF; CDR3nt: TGTGCCAGCAGTTTTTTGGTATCTAGCGGGAGGAGGGAGCAGTACTTC
v_gene: TRBV6-1; j_gene: TRBJ2-7; abundance: -; d_gene: TRBD1; CDR3aa: CASSQFRDRGGEQYF; CDR3nt: TGTGCCAGCTCTCAATTCCGGGACAGGGGTGGCGAGCAGTACTTC
v_gene: TRBV7-3; j_gene: TRBJ1-1; abundance: -; d_gene: -; CDR3aa: CASSLISGLSEAFF; CDR3nt: TGTGCCAGCAGCTTAATATCAGGTTTATCTGAAGCTTTCTTT
v_gene: TRBV5-4; j_gene: TRBJ2-7; abundance: -; d_gene: -; CDR3aa: CASSLAGGKAYEQYF; CDR3nt: TGTGCCAGCAGCTTGGCTGGCGGGAAAGCCTACGAGCAGTACTTC
v_gene: TRBV5-4; j_gene: TRBJ1-2; abundance: -; d_gene: -; CDR3aa: CASSLGTGTYGYTF; CDR3nt: TGTGCCAGCAGCCTAGGGACGGGGACTTATGGCTACACCTTC
v_gene: TRBV25-1; j_gene: TRBJ2-3; abundance: once; d_gene: -; CDR3aa: CASSESRPSTDTQYF; CDR3nt: TGTGCCAGCAGTGAATCGAGGCCTAGCACAGATACGCAGTATTTT
v_gene: TRBV15; j_gene: TRBJ2-1; abundance: -; d_gene: TRBD1; CDR3aa: CATSKGVGTGDNEQFF; CDR3nt: TGTGCCACCAGCAAAGGTGTAGGGACAGGGGACAATGAGCAGTTCTTC
v_gene: TRBV7-3; j_gene: TRBJ2-1; abundance: -; d_gene: TRBD2; CDR3aa: CASSSLTFGTSGNNEQFF; CDR3nt: TGTGCCAGCAGCTCCCTGACATTTGGGACTAGCGGAAACAATGAGCAGTTCTTC
v_gene: TRBV6-5; j_gene: TRBJ1-1; abundance: few; d_gene: TRBD1; CDR3aa: CASSLQGPQQGTEAFF; CDR3nt: TGTGCCAGCAGTTTACAGGGGCCTCAACAAGGAACTGAAGCTTTCTTT
v_gene: TRBV5-1; j_gene: TRBJ1-1; abundance: -; d_gene: -; CDR3aa: CASSQGFGDTEAFF; CDR3nt: TGCGCCAGCAGTCAGGGATTTGGCGACACTGAAGCTTTCTTT
v_gene: TRBV10-3; j_gene: TRBJ2-2; abundance: -; d_gene: TRBD1; CDR3aa: CAIRGQGGTGELFF; CDR3nt: TGTGCCATCAGGGGACAGGGCGGTACCGGGGAGCTGTTTTTT
v_gene: TRBV2; j_gene: TRBJ1-3; abundance: -; d_gene: -; CDR3aa: CARGGDLSGNTIYF; CDR3nt: TGTGCCAGGGGGGGGGACCTCTCTGGAAACACCATATATTTT
v_gene: TRBV6-1; j_gene: TRBJ1-5; abundance: -; d_gene: TRBD1; CDR3aa: CASSEMAGQDNQPQHF; CDR3nt: TGTGCCAGCAGTGAAATGGCGGGACAGGATAATCAGCCCCAGCATTTT